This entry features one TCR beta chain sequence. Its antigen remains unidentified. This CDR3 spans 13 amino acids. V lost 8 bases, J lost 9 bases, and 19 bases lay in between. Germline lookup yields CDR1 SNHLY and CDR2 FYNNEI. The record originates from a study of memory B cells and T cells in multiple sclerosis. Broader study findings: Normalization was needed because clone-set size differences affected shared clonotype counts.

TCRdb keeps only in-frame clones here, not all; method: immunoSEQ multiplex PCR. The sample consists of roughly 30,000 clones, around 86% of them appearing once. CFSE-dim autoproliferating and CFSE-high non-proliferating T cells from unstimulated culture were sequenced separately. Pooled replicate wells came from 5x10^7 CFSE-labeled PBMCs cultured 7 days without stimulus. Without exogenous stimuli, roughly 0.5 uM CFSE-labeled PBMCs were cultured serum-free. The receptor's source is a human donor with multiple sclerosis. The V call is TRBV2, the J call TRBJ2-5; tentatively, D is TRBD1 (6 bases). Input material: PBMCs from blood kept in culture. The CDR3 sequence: CASQERREGAQYF. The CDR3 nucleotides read TGTGCCAGCCAGGAACGGCGAGAGGGGGCCCAGTACTTC.